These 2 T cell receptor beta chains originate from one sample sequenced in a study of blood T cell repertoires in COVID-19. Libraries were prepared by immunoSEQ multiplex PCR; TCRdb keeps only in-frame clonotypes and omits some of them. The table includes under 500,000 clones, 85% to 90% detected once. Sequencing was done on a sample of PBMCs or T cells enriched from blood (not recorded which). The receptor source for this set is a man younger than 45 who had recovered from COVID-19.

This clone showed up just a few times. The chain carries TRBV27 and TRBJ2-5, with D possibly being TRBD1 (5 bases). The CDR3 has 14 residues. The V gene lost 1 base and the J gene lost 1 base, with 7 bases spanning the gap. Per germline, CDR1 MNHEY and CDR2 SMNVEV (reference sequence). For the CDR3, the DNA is TGTGCCAGCAGTTTATGGGGCAGCCAAGAGACCCAGTACTTC. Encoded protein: CASSLWGSQETQYF.

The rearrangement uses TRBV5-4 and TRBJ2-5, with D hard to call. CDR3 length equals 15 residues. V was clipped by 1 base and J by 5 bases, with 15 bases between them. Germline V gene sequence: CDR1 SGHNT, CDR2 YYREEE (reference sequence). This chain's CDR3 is CASSLKSSDMETQYF. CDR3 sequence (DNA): TGTGCCAGCAGCTTGAAGAGTTCCGATATGGAGACCCAGTACTTC.